The clone carrying this TCR beta chain is deemed medium-sized (0.01 to 0.1%). Germline CDR1 and CDR2: MDHEN and SYDVKM. Trimming removed 5 bases at V and 2 bases at J, with 13 bases between. The CDR3 covers 15 residues. The data are from a study of OX40 agonist ivuxolimab in advanced cancers. Background on the study: From 23 to 79 years was the age range, with a mean of around 57 years, and around 80% were male.

TCRdb keeps only in-frame clones here, not all; method: immunoSEQ multiplex PCR. The repertoire holds about 12,000 clones, about two thirds seen once, with over 20% in the top ten. The genes are TRBV28 and TRBJ2-1, with D possibly TRBD2 on 6 matching bases. This receptor was obtained from an adult with an advanced solid tumor such as melanoma, head and neck, liver or kidney cancer. Sequencing was performed on CD4+ or CD8+ T cells sorted from blood, taken in a trial of the OX40 agonist ivuxolimab. CDR3 DNA: TGTGCCAGCAGTCTTAGCGGCAACCCCTACAATGAGCAGTTCTTC. Protein sequence: CASSLSGNPYNEQFF.